This T cell receptor beta chain originates from a study of regulatory T cells in long-lasting Graves disease. Findings and limits, study-wide: Persistent disease exhibited a predilection for TRBV28, TRBJ1-2 and TRBJ2-5.

Assembly of TCR beta libraries relied on iRepertoire HTBI primers together with Arm-PCR of CDR3 regions. TCRdb processed the multiplex PCR reads anew with MiXCR; each CDR3 protein has one entry. The sample carries around 480,000 distinct CDR3 sequences, about 16% recorded once. Documented time point: newly diagnosed GD, antithyroid drugs for less than 3 months. RNA isolated from PBMCs was used to make the TCR library. V was clipped by 5 bases and J by 4 bases; unmatched bases: 8. The CDR3 consists of 16 residues. CDR1 is LNHDA and CDR2 is SQIVND in the germline V gene (reference sequence). About this clonotype itself: Its antigen is still unknown.

These data are also associated with another study on T cells in Graves' hyperthyroidism and ophthalmopathy.

The sequences come from peripheral blood mononuclear cells (PBMCs), collected at new diagnosis, from a patient treated with antithyroid drugs. The sequence was collected from a middle-aged woman with Graves disease. The J gene is TRBJ1-5, the V gene TRBV19, with 10 bases lining up with TRBD1. In nucleotides, the CDR3 is TGTGCCAGTAGTTTGACAGGGGGCTTTGGAAATCAGCCCCAGCATTTT. Translated: CASSLTGGFGNQPQHF.